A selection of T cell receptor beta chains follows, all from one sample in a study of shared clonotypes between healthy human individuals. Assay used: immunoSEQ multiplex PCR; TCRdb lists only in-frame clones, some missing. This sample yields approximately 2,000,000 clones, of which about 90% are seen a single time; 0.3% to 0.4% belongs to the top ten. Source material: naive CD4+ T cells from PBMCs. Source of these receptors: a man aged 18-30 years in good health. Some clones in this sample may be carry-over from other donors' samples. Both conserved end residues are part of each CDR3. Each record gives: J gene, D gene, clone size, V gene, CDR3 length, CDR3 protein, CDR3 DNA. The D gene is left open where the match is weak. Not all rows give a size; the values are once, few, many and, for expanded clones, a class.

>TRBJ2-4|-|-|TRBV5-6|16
CASSLGGITAKNIQYF
TGTGCCAGCAGCTTGGGCGGGATCACGGCCAAAAACATTCAGTACTTC
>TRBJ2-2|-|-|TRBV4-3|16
CASSQGLTRNTGELFF
TGCGCCAGCAGCCAGGGGTTGACTAGAAACACCGGGGAGCTGTTTTTT
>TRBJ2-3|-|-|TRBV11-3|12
CASSLDRETQYF
TGTGCCAGCAGCTTAGACCGAGAAACGCAGTATTTT
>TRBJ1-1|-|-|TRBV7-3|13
CASSLRLNTEAFF
TGTGCCAGCAGCTTAAGACTAAACACTGAAGCTTTCTTT
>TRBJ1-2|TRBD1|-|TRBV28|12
CATSWDRPLYTF
TGTGCTACATCCTGGGACAGGCCCCTCTACACCTTC
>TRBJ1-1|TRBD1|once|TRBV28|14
CASRLTGGNTEAFF
TGTGCCAGCAGGTTGACAGGGGGGAACACTGAAGCTTTCTTT
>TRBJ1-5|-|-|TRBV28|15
CASSPSLYSNQPQHF
TGTGCCAGCAGCCCAAGCCTCTATAGCAATCAGCCCCAGCATTTT
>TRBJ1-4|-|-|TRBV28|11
CASRKGEKLFF
TGTGCCAGCAGAAAAGGAGAAAAACTGTTTTTT
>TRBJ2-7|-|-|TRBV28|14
CASSLVGTSYEQYF
TGTGCCAGCAGTTTAGTGGGCACCTCCTACGAGCAGTACTTC
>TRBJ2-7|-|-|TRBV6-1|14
CASDRGPGFYEQYF
TGTGCCTCCGATCGAGGCCCAGGATTCTACGAGCAGTACTTC
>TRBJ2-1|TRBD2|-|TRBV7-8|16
CASSLGSRAGGGEQFF
TGTGCCAGCAGCTTAGGCAGTCGGGCGGGAGGGGGCGAGCAGTTCTTC
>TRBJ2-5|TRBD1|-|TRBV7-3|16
CASSPTGTGGQETQYF
TGTGCCAGCAGCCCAACCGGGACAGGGGGCCAAGAGACCCAGTACTTC
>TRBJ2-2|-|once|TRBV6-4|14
CASSAQENTGELFF
TGTGCCAGCAGTGCACAGGAGAACACCGGGGAGCTGTTTTTT
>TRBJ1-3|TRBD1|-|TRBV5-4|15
CASSLGQGGGNTIYF
TGTGCCAGCAGCCTGGGACAGGGAGGAGGAAACACCATATATTTT
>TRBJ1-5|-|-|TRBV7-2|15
CASSPTGRSNQPQHF
TGTGCCAGCAGCCCTACAGGGAGGAGCAATCAGCCCCAGCATTTT
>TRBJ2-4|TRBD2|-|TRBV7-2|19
CASSLGEVGAGGWGNIQYF
TGTGCCAGCAGCTTAGGGGAGGTAGGAGCGGGAGGGTGGGGAAACATTCAGTACTTC
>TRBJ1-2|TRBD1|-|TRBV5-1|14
CASSSVTGTGGYTF
TGCGCCAGCAGCTCCGTGACAGGGACGGGGGGCTACACCTTC
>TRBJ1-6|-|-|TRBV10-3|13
CAISDGREVSLHF
TGTGCCATCAGTGACGGCAGGGAGGTTTCTCTCCACTTT
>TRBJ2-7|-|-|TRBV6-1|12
CASASGTYEQYF
TGTGCCAGCGCTTCAGGGACCTACGAGCAGTACTTC
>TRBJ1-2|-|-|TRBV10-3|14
CAISELGHDYGYTF
TGTGCCATCAGTGAACTGGGCCACGACTATGGCTACACCTTC
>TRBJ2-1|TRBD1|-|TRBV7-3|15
CASSWDRGSYNEQFF
TGTGCCAGCAGCTGGGACAGGGGCTCCTACAATGAGCAGTTCTTC
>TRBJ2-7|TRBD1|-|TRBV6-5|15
CASTEHRDSSYEQYF
TGTGCCAGCACCGAACACCGGGACAGCTCCTACGAGCAGTACTTC
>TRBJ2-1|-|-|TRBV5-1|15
CASSLGGAGRNEQFF
TGCGCCAGCAGCTTGGGAGGGGCAGGACGGAATGAGCAGTTCTTC
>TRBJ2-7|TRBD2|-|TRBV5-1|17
CASSSGTSGPSSYEQYF
TGCGCCAGCAGCTCCGGGACTAGCGGGCCGAGCTCCTACGAGCAGTACTTC
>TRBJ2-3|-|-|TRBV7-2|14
CASSRAVVYSTQYF
TGTGCCAGCAGCCGAGCGGTAGTATATAGTACGCAGTATTTT
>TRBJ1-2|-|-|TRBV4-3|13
CASSLQGNYGYTF
TGCGCCAGCAGCCTGCAAGGAAACTATGGCTACACCTTC
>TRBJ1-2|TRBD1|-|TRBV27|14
CASSNNQGVEGYTF
TGTGCCAGCAGTAACAATCAGGGGGTGGAGGGCTACACCTTC
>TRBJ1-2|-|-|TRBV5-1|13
CASSLEQNYGYTF
TGCGCCAGCAGCTTGGAACAGAACTATGGCTACACCTTC
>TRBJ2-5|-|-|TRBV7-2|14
CASSLGQYQETQYF
TGTGCCAGCAGCTTAGGGCAATACCAAGAGACCCAGTACTTC
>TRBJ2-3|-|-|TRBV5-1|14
CASSLGISTDTQYF
TGCGCCAGCAGCTTGGGTATAAGCACAGATACGCAGTATTTT
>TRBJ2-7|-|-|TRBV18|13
CASSLSPRYEQYF
TGTGCCAGCTCCCTGTCCCCGCGCTACGAGCAGTACTTC
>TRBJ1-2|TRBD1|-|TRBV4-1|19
CASSHLLGTGGPEGNGYTF
TGCGCCAGCAGCCATTTATTGGGGACAGGGGGCCCAGAAGGGAATGGCTACACCTTC
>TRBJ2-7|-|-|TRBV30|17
CAWSGRGRFSKDYEQYF
TGTGCCTGGAGTGGAAGGGGTAGGTTTAGTAAAGACTACGAGCAGTACTTC